This is a list of T cell receptor beta chains from one sample in a study of identical twins' blood T cells. TCRdb re-called the 5' RACE reads through MiXCR, storing one row per CDR3 protein. The sample shows 350,000 to 400,000 distinct CDR3 sequences, about 28% of them seen only once. Material for sequencing was PBMCs. These receptors all come from a woman aged 18-49 years in good health. Each CDR3 is given with its conserved first and last residue. Each record gives: clone size, D gene, V gene, J gene, CDR3 DNA, CDR3 protein. The D gene is left open where the match is weak. A clone size is listed for some rows: how often the clone was seen (once, few, many), or a class if it is expanded.

NA,NA,TRBV29-1,TRBJ1-1,TGCAGCGTTGGACCCATGAACACTGAAGCTTTCTTT,CSVGPMNTEAFF
NA,TRBD1,TRBV19,TRBJ2-2,TGTGCCACCCCAAAAGGGGACAGGGGTGACACCGGGGAGCTGTTTTTT,CATPKGDRGDTGELFF
few,TRBD1,TRBV5-1,TRBJ1-4,TGCGCCAGCAGCCCCCGAGGAGGGGGCGAAAAACTGTTTTTT,CASSPRGGGEKLFF
many,NA,TRBV20-1,TRBJ1-6,TGCAGTGCTAGACGCGTTCGACAGGACGGGAATTCACCCCTCCACTTT,CSARRVRQDGNSPLHF
NA,TRBD1,TRBV5-1,TRBJ1-1,TGCGCCAGCAACCGACAGGGGGCCGGGAACACTGAAGCTTTCTTT,CASNRQGAGNTEAFF
once,TRBD2,TRBV7-9,TRBJ2-2,TGTGCCAGCAGACGGACTAGCAACACCGGGGAGCTGTTTTTT,CASRRTSNTGELFF
few,TRBD1,TRBV20-1,TRBJ1-6,TGCAGTGCTACTCGGACAGGGGGAAATTCACCCCTCCACTTT,CSATRTGGNSPLHF
many,NA,TRBV29-1,TRBJ1-2,TGCAGCGTTGGAAGCTTGGGGGGAGCTAACTATGGCTACACCTTC,CSVGSLGGANYGYTF
few,TRBD2,TRBV11-2,TRBJ2-5,TGTGCCAGCAGCTTTGAGCGGGAGGAGACCCAGTACTTC,CASSFEREETQYF
NA,TRBD2,TRBV20-1,TRBJ2-1,TGCAGTGCTAGATTACCTCTCCAACTAGCGATAAATAACAATGAGCAGTTCTTC,CSARLPLQLAINNNEQFF
NA,NA,TRBV9,TRBJ2-1,TGTGCCAGCAGCGTAAGGGGGTCGGGATCGAGCTCCTACAATGAGCAGTTCTTC,CASSVRGSGSSSYNEQFF
NA,TRBD1,TRBV5-6,TRBJ2-2,TGTGCCAGCAGCTGGACAGGGGCCGCGTTGAACACCGGGGAGCTGTTTTTT,CASSWTGAALNTGELFF
NA,NA,TRBV10-2,TRBJ2-1,TGCGCCAGCAAGTTAATGAGCGACGCGCACAATGAGCAGTTCTTC,CASKLMSDAHNEQFF
NA,NA,TRBV12-5,TRBJ2-7,TGTGCTAGTGGTTTGTCGGGACCCTACGAGCAGTACTTC,CASGLSGPYEQYF
NA,NA,TRBV15,TRBJ1-2,TGTGCCACCAGCAGAGATCCCGGGAACTATGGCTACACCTTC,CATSRDPGNYGYTF
NA,NA,TRBV5-1,TRBJ1-2,TGCGCCAGTGCGGACGCAAGAGCTAACTATGGCTACACCTTC,CASADARANYGYTF
NA,NA,TRBV7-9,TRBJ1-1,TGTGCCAGCAGCTTAGAAACAGGGCCTAAAGCTTTCTTT,CASSLETGPKAFF
NA,TRBD1,TRBV7-2,TRBJ2-3,TGTGCCAGCCGCCGGGACAGGTATACAGATACGCAGTATTTT,CASRRDRYTDTQYF
few,NA,TRBV20-1,TRBJ2-5,TGCAGTGCCGACCCCCGCGGAGTTAAGAATCTCCAGTACTTC,CSADPRGVKNLQYF
NA,NA,TRBV3-1,TRBJ1-5,TGTGCCAGCAGCCAAGGGCGGGGCAGGTTTCATCCCCAGCATTTT,CASSQGRGRFHPQHF
few,NA,TRBV27,TRBJ1-1,TGTGCCTCCTGTGGGGTTTACACTGAAGCTTTCTTT,CASCGVYTEAFF
few,NA,TRBV5-1,TRBJ1-2,TGCGCCAGCAGCCGGAACAGGAAGGAAGGCTACACCTTC,CASSRNRKEGYTF
many,NA,TRBV4-3,TRBJ1-1,TGCGCCAGCAGCCAAGATTCCTTTGCGAACACTGAAGCTTTCTTT,CASSQDSFANTEAFF
NA,NA,TRBV3-1,TRBJ1-1,TGTGCCAGCAGCCTTTACGGGGGGCCAGGCGCTGAAGCTTTCTTT,CASSLYGGPGAEAFF
NA,NA,TRBV5-6,TRBJ2-2,TGTGCCAGCAGCAGGGTGGCGACGTACACCGGGGAGCTGTTTTTT,CASSRVATYTGELFF
few,NA,TRBV19,TRBJ1-5,TGTGCCAGTAGTATGTCCCCGGAACCAAATCAGCCCCAGCATTTT,CASSMSPEPNQPQHF
NA,NA,TRBV7-2,TRBJ1-1,TGTGCCAGCAGCTTAGCGGGGATTGAAGCTTTCTTT,CASSLAGIEAFF
NA,NA,TRBV10-3,TRBJ2-2,TGTGCCATCGGCACGACTAGTCGGAACACCGGGGAGCTGTTTTTT,CAIGTTSRNTGELFF
few,NA,TRBV6-2/TRBV6-3,TRBJ2-2,TGTGCCAGCAGCTCTCATCTGGGAAAACCACCCGGGGAGCTGTTTTTT,CASSSHLGKPPGELFF
few,NA,TRBV5-1,TRBJ1-1,TGCGCCAGCCGAAGGATAATAGGGGACACTGAAGCTTTCTTT,CASRRIIGDTEAFF
few,NA,TRBV19,TRBJ2-7,TGTGCCAGTAGTGCCCTAGCCGAGAGCGCCTACGAGCAGTACTTC,CASSALAESAYEQYF
NA,NA,TRBV5-4,TRBJ1-6,TGTGCCAGCAGCTTGGATCGGGGGGCAGGTTCACCCCTCCACTTT,CASSLDRGAGSPLHF
NA,NA,TRBV10-3,TRBJ2-2,TGTGCCATCAGTGAGTTGGACACCGGGGAGCTGTTTTTT,CAISELDTGELFF
few,NA,TRBV20-1,TRBJ1-4,TGCAGTGCCACAGGGACACGAGATGAAAAACTGTTTTTT,CSATGTRDEKLFF
few,NA,TRBV20-1,TRBJ2-5,TGCAGTGCCTCTCTACTAGCCTACCAAGAGACCCAGTACTTC,CSASLLAYQETQYF
NA,NA,TRBV29-1,TRBJ1-1,TGCAGCTCCTGGAGAATGAACACTGAAGCTTTCTTT,CSSWRMNTEAFF
NA,TRBD1,TRBV20-1,TRBJ2-5,TGCAGTGCTACCCAAAGGGACAGCCAAGAGACCCAGTACTTC,CSATQRDSQETQYF
few,NA,TRBV10-3,TRBJ2-3,TGTGCCATAGCGGAGCACACAGATACGCAGTATTTT,CAIAEHTDTQYF
many,NA,TRBV12-3/TRBV12-4,TRBJ1-2,TGTGCCAGCAGTCTCCTAGGGTTCGGCTACACCTTC,CASSLLGFGYTF
NA,NA,TRBV29-1,TRBJ2-1,TGCAGTGCTGGGGGGATCTACAATGAGCAGTTCTTC,CSAGGIYNEQFF
NA,NA,TRBV21-1,TRBJ2-1,TGTGCCACCCGGACTAGCGGGGGGGGGAATGAGCAGTTCTTC,CATRTSGGGNEQFF
many,NA,TRBV9,TRBJ1-1,TGTGCCAGCAGCGTAACGTCTGGCGCTGAAGCTTTCTTT,CASSVTSGAEAFF
NA,NA,TRBV10-3,TRBJ1-6,TGTGCCATCAGGAACCGGGAAACATGGAATTCACCCCTCCACTTT,CAIRNRETWNSPLHF